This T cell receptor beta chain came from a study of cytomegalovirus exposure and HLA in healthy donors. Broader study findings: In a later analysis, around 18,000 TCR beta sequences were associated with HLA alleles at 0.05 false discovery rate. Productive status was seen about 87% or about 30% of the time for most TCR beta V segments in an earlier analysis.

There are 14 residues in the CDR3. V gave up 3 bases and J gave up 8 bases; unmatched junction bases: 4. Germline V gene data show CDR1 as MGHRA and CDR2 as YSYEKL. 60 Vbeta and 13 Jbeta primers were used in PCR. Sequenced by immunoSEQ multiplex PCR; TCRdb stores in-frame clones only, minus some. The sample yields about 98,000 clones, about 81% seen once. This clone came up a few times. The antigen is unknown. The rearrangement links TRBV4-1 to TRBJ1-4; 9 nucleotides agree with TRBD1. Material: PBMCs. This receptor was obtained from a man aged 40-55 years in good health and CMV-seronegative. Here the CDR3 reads CASSQDRGREKLFF. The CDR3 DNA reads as TGCGCCAGCAGCCAGGACAGGGGCCGCGAAAAACTGTTTTTT.